This is a list of T cell receptor beta chains from one sample in a study of CD8 T cells in Susac syndrome. TCRdb fed the immunoSEQ multiplex PCR reads into MiXCR, producing one record per CDR3 protein. The sample yields about 130,000 distinct CDR3 sequences, over 90% seen once. The sequencing input was CD8+ T cells from PBMCs. The receptors derive from a human donor with Susac syndrome. The CDR3 runs from the conserved cysteine through the conserved F or W. D genes are given only for firm matches. Where a row states a size, it is once, few, many or the class of an expanded clone; other rows omit it.

>TRBV7-9|few|TRBJ1-1|.
TGTGCCAGCAGCTTAGAGTCCAACACTGAAGCTTTCTTT
CASSLESNTEAFF
>TRBV3-1|once|TRBJ2-1|TRBD2
TGTGCCAGCAGCGTAGCGGGACTAGCGGAGGATGAGCAGTTCTTC
CASSVAGLAEDEQFF
>TRBV9|once|TRBJ1-2|.
TGTGCCAGCAGCGTAGGCGACGGTGGCTACACCTTC
CASSVGDGGYTF
>TRBV5-6|.|TRBJ2-3|TRBD1
TGTGCCAGCAGCGCGGGACAGGTCCGTCCGGGCACAGATACGCAGTATTTT
CASSAGQVRPGTDTQYF
>TRBV9|.|TRBJ2-1|TRBD2
TGTGCCAGCAGCGTAGAAGGGTCGGGGGGGAATGAGCAGTTCTTC
CASSVEGSGGNEQFF
>TRBV5-4|.|TRBJ2-1|.
TGTGCCAGCAGCTTCGAGGTTGGGAGCTCCTACAATGAGCAGTTCTTC
CASSFEVGSSYNEQFF
>TRBV7-9|.|TRBJ2-1|TRBD2
TGTGCCAGCAGCCCCTCGGACGCGCGGGAGGGCCGGCCCTACAATGAGCAGTTCTTC
CASSPSDAREGRPYNEQFF
>TRBV27|.|TRBJ1-3|.
TGTGCCAGCAGTCCCCACTCTGGAAACACCATATATTTT
CASSPHSGNTIYF
>TRBV12-3/TRBV12-4|.|TRBJ1-1|TRBD1
TGTGCCAGCAGTTGGGGACAGGGGGACACTGAAGCTTTCTTT
CASSWGQGDTEAFF
>TRBV5-6|.|TRBJ2-3|.
TGTGCCAGCAGCTCCGTGGCAGGGGCGGCAGATACGCAGTATTTT
CASSSVAGAADTQYF
>TRBV10-3|.|TRBJ2-1|TRBD1
TGTGCCATCAGTGAGCCGACAGGGGAAAAGGGGGATGAGCAGTTCTTC
CAISEPTGEKGDEQFF
>TRBV9|.|TRBJ2-1|.
TGTGCCAGCAGCACGTCCAGCGGCAATGAGCAGTTCTTC
CASSTSSGNEQFF
>TRBV30|.|TRBJ2-7|.
TGTGCCTGGAGTGGAACTGAGGACTACGAGCAGTACTTC
CAWSGTEDYEQYF
>TRBV4-1|.|TRBJ1-1|.
TGCGCCAGCAGCCAAGAAACTGAAGCTTTCTTT
CASSQETEAFF
>TRBV4-1|.|TRBJ2-7|TRBD2
TGCGCCAGCAGCCAAGAAGGCGGGAGGGCCTACGAGCAGTACTTC
CASSQEGGRAYEQYF
>TRBV28|.|TRBJ2-5|.
TGTGCCAGCAGTCCCCGGGGGACCCAGTACTTC
CASSPRGTQYF
>TRBV15|.|TRBJ1-5|.
TGTGCCACCAGCAGAGATGGCGGCCACAATCAGCCCCAGCATTTT
CATSRDGGHNQPQHF
>TRBV9|.|TRBJ1-2|.
TGTGCCAGCAGCGTAGCAGTCCTCCCCCGGAACAGGGCGGGGGGCTACACCTTC
CASSVAVLPRNRAGGYTF
>TRBV28|once|TRBJ2-5|TRBD1
TGTGCCAGCAGGTCAACAGGGGGCAGAGAGACCCAGTACTTC
CASRSTGGRETQYF
>TRBV12-5|.|TRBJ1-1|.
TGTGCTAGTGGCCTGGGGGGCACTGAAGCTTTCTTT
CASGLGGTEAFF
>TRBV18|few|TRBJ1-2|.
TGTGCCAGCTCACCTCCAGGAAACTATGGCTACACCTTC
CASSPPGNYGYTF
>TRBV7-9|.|TRBJ2-5|TRBD2
TGTGCCAGCAGTCCCTGGGGGGGTCCCCAAGAGACCCAGTACTTC
CASSPWGGPQETQYF
>TRBV20-1|.|TRBJ2-5|.
TGCAGTGCATTACTAGTTAACCAAGAGACCCAGTACTTC
CSALLVNQETQYF
>TRBV19|.|TRBJ2-7|.
TGTGCCAGTAGTATAGCGGGAGCCAACTACGAGCAGTACTTC
CASSIAGANYEQYF
>TRBV9|.|TRBJ2-1|.
TGTGCCAGCAGCGTCTTAGTCAGTCCGAATGAGCAGTTCTTC
CASSVLVSPNEQFF
>TRBV2|.|TRBJ2-3|TRBD2
TGTGCCAGCAGTGAAGCGGGGGCTAGCGGGAGTCGATACGATACGCAGTATTTT
CASSEAGASGSRYDTQYF
>TRBV18|.|TRBJ1-1|TRBD1
TGTGCCAGCTCAAATACAGGGGAAGCTGAAGCTTTCTTT
CASSNTGEAEAFF
>TRBV3-1|.|TRBJ2-6|.
TGTGCCAGCAGCCAGGTGGAAGGGACCGGGGCCAACGTCCTGACTTTC
CASSQVEGTGANVLTF
>TRBV28|.|TRBJ2-1|.
TGTGCCAGCAGTGGTCACCTGCCTAGTGGGGAGAGGAATGAGCAGTTCTTC
CASSGHLPSGERNEQFF
>TRBV5-1|.|TRBJ2-1|.
TGCGCCAGCAGCCTCCCGACCTCCAATGAGCAGTTCTTC
CASSLPTSNEQFF
>TRBV29-1|.|TRBJ1-1|.
TGCAGCGTTTGGACGGATGAAGCTTTCTTT
CSVWTDEAFF
>TRBV15|.|TRBJ2-2|.
TGTGCCACCCACCCGGATAACACCGGGGAGCTGTTTTTT
CATHPDNTGELFF
>TRBV29-1|.|TRBJ2-1|.
TGCAGCGTTGATGACGGGAGTAATGAGCAGTTCTTC
CSVDDGSNEQFF
>TRBV6-5|few|TRBJ2-2|TRBD2
TGTGCCAGCAGTTACGTGACTAGCGGATGGACCGGGGAGCTGTTTTTT
CASSYVTSGWTGELFF
>TRBV12-3/TRBV12-4|.|TRBJ2-7|.
TGTGCCAGCAGAGGGGTTCACGAGCAGTACTTC
CASRGVHEQYF
>TRBV19|.|TRBJ2-3|TRBD2
TGTGCCAGTAGTCCGGGACTAGCGGGAGGGCCCCTCGCAGATACGCAGTATTTT
CASSPGLAGGPLADTQYF
>TRBV30|.|TRBJ2-7|TRBD2
TGTGCCTGGAGGCGCCCGGGACTAGTCTACTACGAGCAGTACTTC
CAWRRPGLVYYEQYF
>TRBV20-1|once|TRBJ2-1|.
TGCAGTGCTAGATTCGGTAGCTCCTACAATGAGCAGTTCTTC
CSARFGSSYNEQFF
>TRBV6-5|.|TRBJ2-3|.
TGTGCCAGCAGTTACGTTCGGAGCTGGGTGGGTAGCACAGATACGCAGTATTTT
CASSYVRSWVGSTDTQYF
>TRBV5-4|.|TRBJ2-7|TRBD2
TGTGCCAGCAGCGGCGACGAGCGGGGCCCCTACGAGCAGTACTTC
CASSGDERGPYEQYF
>TRBV6-1|.|TRBJ2-7|.
TGTGCCAGCAGCCCCGTGGGGGTTTACGAGCAGTACTTC
CASSPVGVYEQYF
>TRBV5-1|.|TRBJ2-3|.
TGCGCCAGCAGCCAAGGGACCGACACAGATACGCAGTATTTT
CASSQGTDTDTQYF
>TRBV9|.|TRBJ2-7|TRBD1
TGTGCCAGCAGCGTAGCTGACAGGGCCTACGAGCAGTACTTC
CASSVADRAYEQYF
>TRBV27|.|TRBJ1-1|.
TGTGCCAGCAGTCCACAGGGATCGAACACTGAAGCTTTCTTT
CASSPQGSNTEAFF
>TRBV25-1|.|TRBJ1-4|.
TGTGCCAGCAGTGAACAGGTGCCTCCCAGAAAACTGTTTTTT
CASSEQVPPRKLFF
>TRBV4-1|.|TRBJ2-7|TRBD2
TGCGCCAGCAGCCAAGCGTTGGGACTAGCGGGAGAATCCCTCTACGAGCAGTACTTC
CASSQALGLAGESLYEQYF
>TRBV21-1|.|TRBJ2-7|.
TGTGCCAGCAGCAAGTGTTTCTGGGACTACCGATCCTACGAGCAGTACTTC
CASSKCFWDYRSYEQYF
>TRBV12-3/TRBV12-4|.|TRBJ2-7|.
TGTGCCAGCAGTTCGTTGGCCTCCGAGCAGTACTTC
CASSSLASEQYF
>TRBV4-1|.|TRBJ2-7|TRBD2
TGCGCCAGCAGCCTTTATAGCGGGAGCTCCTACGAGCAGTACTTC
CASSLYSGSSYEQYF
>TRBV4-1|.|TRBJ2-7|.
TGCGCCAGCAGCCCCTTGAGACAGGACGAGCAGTACTTC
CASSPLRQDEQYF
>TRBV19|.|TRBJ2-7|.
TGTGCCAGTAGTTATGGGGGGCCCTCCTACGAGCAGTACTTC
CASSYGGPSYEQYF
>TRBV5-1|.|TRBJ2-7|TRBD2
TGCGCCAGCAGCTTGGGACTAGCGGGAGACGAGCAGTACTTC
CASSLGLAGDEQYF
>TRBV23-1|.|TRBJ2-7|.
TGCGCCAGCTCCTGGGGCGGGACACTTTCCTACGAGCAGTACTTC
CASSWGGTLSYEQYF
>TRBV11-3|.|TRBJ2-5|TRBD1
TGTGCCAGCAGCTTAGGAGGTGACAGGGGGCCTCAAGAGACCCAGTACTTC
CASSLGGDRGPQETQYF
>TRBV9|once|TRBJ2-2|.
TGTGCCAGCAGCGTCAGTAACACCGGGGAGCTGTTTTTT
CASSVSNTGELFF